This is a list of T cell receptor beta chains from one sample in a study of T cell responses to AZD1222 COVID-19 vaccine. Assay: immunoSEQ multiplex PCR; the TCRdb copy retains only in-frame clones and omits some. The sample carries roughly 150,000 clones, roughly 93% recorded once. The sample consisted of peripheral blood, taken on day 0 of AZD1222 vaccination. The receptors were gathered from an adult in good health. Both conserved end residues are trimmed from each CDR3. Expanded clones are given a class, and other clones once, few, many or no size at all.

CDR3aa: ASSTGTSDSGELF; len: 13; v_gene: TRBV6-6; abundance: NA
CDR3aa: ASSQGTVGSSPLH; len: 13; v_gene: TRBV3-1/TRBV3-2; abundance: NA
CDR3aa: AWIRSSGNTIY; len: 11; v_gene: TRBV30; abundance: NA
CDR3aa: ASSPRQGARQPQH; len: 13; v_gene: TRBV5-8; abundance: NA
CDR3aa: ASTLLASTDTQY; len: 12; v_gene: TRBV5-1; abundance: NA
CDR3aa: ATSRDIREIGEQY; len: 13; v_gene: TRBV15; abundance: NA
CDR3aa: ASSFSDRPYEQY; len: 12; v_gene: TRBV28; abundance: NA
CDR3aa: ASSESRTSGSNEQF; len: 14; v_gene: TRBV6-4; abundance: NA
CDR3aa: ASSERGRDEQF; len: 11; v_gene: TRBV10-2; abundance: NA
CDR3aa: ASSLAAGEQETQY; len: 13; v_gene: TRBV28; abundance: NA
CDR3aa: ASSPRDRGRFEQF; len: 13; v_gene: TRBV7-2; abundance: NA
CDR3aa: ASSQDWDDEQY; len: 11; v_gene: TRBV3-1/TRBV3-2; abundance: NA
CDR3aa: ASSIGGSLGHEQF; len: 13; v_gene: TRBV28; abundance: NA
CDR3aa: ASSIGRETYEQY; len: 12; v_gene: TRBV5-1; abundance: once
CDR3aa: ASSLSGTGKAGELF; len: 14; v_gene: TRBV7-2; abundance: NA
CDR3aa: ASSPRARDSPLH; len: 12; v_gene: TRBV4-2; abundance: NA
CDR3aa: ATSDLHRSGGREQF; len: 14; v_gene: TRBV24-1; abundance: NA
CDR3aa: ASSFDRDASYEQY; len: 13; v_gene: TRBV5-1; abundance: NA
CDR3aa: ACRVAAYEQY; len: 10; v_gene: TRBV30; abundance: NA
CDR3aa: AWSVMQGVAGNEKLF; len: 15; v_gene: TRBV30; abundance: NA
CDR3aa: ASSGRATYEQY; len: 11; v_gene: TRBV28; abundance: NA
CDR3aa: ASSIPGDYEQY; len: 11; v_gene: TRBV19; abundance: NA
CDR3aa: ASSLGTNEKLF; len: 11; v_gene: TRBV5-6; abundance: NA
CDR3aa: ASSLGQPPEKLF; len: 12; v_gene: TRBV7-9; abundance: NA
CDR3aa: ASSRQGQEVGPQH; len: 13; v_gene: TRBV5-8; abundance: NA
CDR3aa: ASSPGTALIQTDNNEQF; len: 17; v_gene: TRBV3-1/TRBV3-2; abundance: NA